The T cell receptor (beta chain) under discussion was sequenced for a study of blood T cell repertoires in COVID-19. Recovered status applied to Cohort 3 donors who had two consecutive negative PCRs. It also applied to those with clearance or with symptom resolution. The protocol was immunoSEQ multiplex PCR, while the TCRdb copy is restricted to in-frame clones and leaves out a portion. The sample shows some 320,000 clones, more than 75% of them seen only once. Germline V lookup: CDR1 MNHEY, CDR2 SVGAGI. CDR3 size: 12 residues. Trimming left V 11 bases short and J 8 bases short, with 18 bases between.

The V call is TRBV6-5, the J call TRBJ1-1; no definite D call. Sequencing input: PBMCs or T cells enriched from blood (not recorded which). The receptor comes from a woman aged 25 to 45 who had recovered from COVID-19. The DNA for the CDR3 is TGTGCCGTCAGGAGGCACGACTTCGAAGCTTTCTTT. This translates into CAVRRHDFEAFF.